The 21 T cell receptor beta chains below come from one sample, sequenced in a study of T cells in Graves' hyperthyroidism and ophthalmopathy. Regions amplified from RNA transcripts were the TCR beta CDR3 regions. First-round RT-PCR targeting the TCR CDR3 was performed with the HTBI primer set. TCRdb reprocessed the multiplex PCR reads via MiXCR and lists one record per CDR3 protein. The sample contains about 690,000 distinct CDR3 sequences, 15% to 20% of which appear only once. What was sequenced was blood. These receptors came from a middle-aged man with Graves' hyperthyroidism.

The sample holds many counts of this clonotype. The J gene is TRBJ1-1, the V gene TRBV27; weak D call: TRBD1 (5 bases). The CDR3 runs 16 residues. Per germline, CDR1 MNHEY and CDR2 SMNVEV (reference sequence). V was cut by 6 bases and J by 4 bases, with 21 bases left in between. The CDR3 reads CASRQPGPTSVTEAFF. The CDR3 nucleotides read TGTGCCAGCAGACAGCCGGGACCAACTTCGGTCACTGAAGCTTTCTTT.

This clonotype was seen repeatedly, ten times or more. This sequence joins TRBV12-3 or TRBV12-4 and TRBJ1-1, with unresolved D. The CDR3 totals 12 residues. Deletions cut 1 base from V and 4 bases from J, with 4 bases between. The CDR3 sequence: CASSLVGTEAFF. The CDR3 bases are TGTGCCAGCAGTTTAGTGGGCACTGAAGCTTTCTTT.

This clonotype was recorded at least ten times. This chain joins TRBV18 and TRBJ1-2; possible D gene TRBD1, 5 bases. The CDR3 covers 13 residues. Germline lookup yields CDR1 KGHSH and CDR2 LQKENI. With 3 bases removed from V and 6 bases from J, the gap between germline ends came to 11 bases. This CDR3 reads CASSPGREDGYTF. In nucleotides, the CDR3 is TGTGCCAGCTCACCTGGCAGGGAAGATGGCTACACCTTC.

The gene calls are TRBV7-2 and TRBJ1-1; D unresolved. The V and J ends lost 1 base and 6 bases respectively, with 9 bases between them. Looked up from germline, CDR1 is SGHTA and CDR2 is FQGNSA. The CDR3 sequence is 13 residues long. Here the CDR3 DNA reads TGTGCCAGCAGCTTAGAACATATCCCTGAAGCTTTCTTT. Protein: CASSLEHIPEAFF.

The table lists this clonotype with many counts. The chain's CDR3 is CASSGRGNEQYF. The CDR3 coding sequence is TGTGCCAGCAGTGGACGTGGGAACGAGCAGTACTTC. The rearrangement uses TRBV6-2 or TRBV6-3 and TRBJ2-7; D gene unclear. With 5 bases removed from V and 5 bases from J, the gap between germline ends came to 10 bases. Looked up from germline, CDR1 is MNHEY and CDR2 is SVGEGT. The CDR3 has 12 amino acids.

As to this clonotype: Given a much more abundant clone one base away, this may be a read error. This rearrangement joins TRBV3-1 to TRBJ2-7; D remains unclear. The germline gives CDR1 LGHDT, CDR2 YNNKEL (reference sequence). This CDR3 region has 13 residues. CDR3 nucleotide sequence: TGTGCCAGCGGTCCAGACCTTCTCTACGAGCGGTACTTC. Encoded protein: CASGPDLLYERYF.

This clonotype occurred once. This sequence joins TRBV14 and TRBJ1-1; D is perhaps TRBD1 (5 bases). V dropped 3 bases and J dropped 7 bases, with 9 bases sitting between them. This CDR3 has 12 amino acids. CDR1 and CDR2 from the germline V gene are SGHDN and FVKESK. The CDR3 sequence is CASSHMGDEAFF. CDR3 DNA: TGTGCCAGCAGCCATATGGGGGATGAAGCTTTCTTT.

This clonotype was picked up a small number of times. The chain carries TRBV11-2 and TRBJ1-6; D unresolved. Germline values: CDR1 SGHAT, CDR2 FQNNGV. V lost 3 bases and J lost 3, with 12 bases in between. CDR3 length: 16 residues. The CDR3 sequence: CASSFSGVYYNSPLHF. Here the CDR3 DNA reads TGTGCCAGCAGCTTTTCAGGAGTCTACTATAATTCACCCCTCCACTTT.

The rearrangement uses TRBV7-9 and TRBJ1-2, with TRBD1 matching over 8 bases. Per germline, CDR1 SEHNR and CDR2 FQNEAQ (reference sequence). Trimming cost V 1 base and J 0 bases; bases outside gene matches: 4. The CDR3 has 16 amino acids. The CDR3 sequence is CASSLVSDRANYGYTF. The CDR3 DNA follows: TGTGCCAGCAGCTTAGTGTCGGACAGGGCTAACTATGGCTACACCTTC. Based on the CDR3 plus reference TRBV7-9 and TRBJ1-2, the full variable domain is DTGVSQNPRHKITKRGQNVTFRCDPISEHNRLYWYRQTLGQGPEFLTYFQNEAQLEKSRLLSDRFSAERPKGSFSTLEIQRTEQGDSAMYLCASSLVSDRANYGYTFGSGTRLTVV.

This chain links TRBV27 with TRBJ2-1; D is perhaps TRBD1 (6 bases). Trimming removed 2 bases from V and 7 bases from J, with 15 bases in between. Germline CDR1 reads MNHEY; CDR2 reads SMNVEV (reference sequence). This CDR3 contains 15 residues. The CDR3 loop is CASSLQGNIWNEQFF. The DNA of the CDR3 is TGTGCCAGCAGTTTACAGGGGAATATTTGGAATGAGCAGTTCTTC.

The chain employs TRBV11-2 and TRBJ1-1; 8 bases map to TRBD1. The CDR3 totals 13 residues. In germline, CDR1 is SGHAT, CDR2 FQNNGV. V was pared by 6 bases and J by 8 bases, with 8 bases of the junction left unmatched. The CDR3 DNA reads TGTGCCAGCAGACCCAGGACAGGGCAGGAAGCTTTCTTT. It translates to CASRPRTGQEAFF.

This clonotype was recorded at least ten times. The rearrangement joins TRBV28 to TRBJ2-7, with 8 bases fitting TRBD2. CDR1 is MDHEN, CDR2 SYDVKM, per germline. This CDR3 comprises 12 residues. Germline trimming cut 11 bases from V and 3 bases from J; bases unmatched to any gene: 6. This CDR3 is CALAGGIYEQYF. CDR3 coding DNA: TGTGCCTTGGCGGGGGGAATCTACGAGCAGTACTTC.

This clonotype has at least ten counts. The CDR3 is CSTAADEKLFF. CDR3 sequence (DNA): TGCAGCACGGCGGCGGATGAAAAACTGTTTTTT. The V call is TRBV29-1, the J call TRBJ1-4; D is unclear. The CDR3 has 11 amino acids. The germline gives CDR1 SQVTM, CDR2 ANQGSEA. V gave up 8 bases and J gave up 6 bases, with 10 bases separating them.

This clonotype was observed at least ten times. This rearrangement joins TRBV5-6 to TRBJ2-1; TRBD1 agrees at 7 bases. Losses at the gene ends were 4 bases for V and 4 bases for J; bases not matched to a gene: 5. The CDR3 contains 14 residues. CDR1 SGHDT and CDR2 YYEEEE come from the germline V gene. CDR3 in DNA: TGTGCCAGCAGCCGAACGGACAGGTACAATGAGCAGTTCTTC. Translating it yields CASSRTDRYNEQFF.

This clonotype was detected many times. The CDR3 protein is CASSLWADGTDTQYF. The DNA for the CDR3 is TGTGCCAGCAGTTTGTGGGCAGATGGCACAGATACGCAGTATTTT. This sequence joins TRBV28 and TRBJ2-3; the D is unclear. Trimming took off 3 bases at V and 1 base at J, with 11 bases between the two ends. This CDR3 region has 15 residues. Germline V gene data show CDR1 as MDHEN and CDR2 as SYDVKM.

Ten or more counts support this clonotype. The chain uses TRBV2 and TRBJ1-3, with D possibly matching TRBD1 (5 bases). V lost 3 bases and J lost 2, with 11 bases in between. Germline V gives CDR1 SNHLY, CDR2 FYNNEI. This CDR3 is 15 amino acids long. The CDR3, as DNA: TGTGCCAGCAGTGACCGGGACTGGACTGGAAACACCATATATTTT. It specifies CASSDRDWTGNTIYF.

The sample holds many counts of this clonotype. V and J are TRBV18 and TRBJ2-1; 7 nucleotides line up with TRBD2. The CDR3 totals 15 residues. J was trimmed by 5 bases and V by 4 bases; bases with no gene match: 8. Germline-derived CDR1 and CDR2 are KGHSH and LQKENI. CDR3 sequence: CASSLTGTTNNEQFF. CDR3 bases: TGTGCCAGCTCACTGACCGGGACTACAAACAATGAGCAGTTCTTC.

V and J are TRBV19 and TRBJ2-4, with a weak D call TRBD1 (6 bases). This CDR3 region has 11 residues. With 3 bases removed from V and 14 bases from J, the gap between germline ends came to 11 bases. Germline V lookup: CDR1 LNHDA, CDR2 SQIVND (reference sequence). CDR3 nucleotide sequence: TGTGCCAGTAGTATCAGGGGTCGTGAGTACTTC. Amino acid sequence: CASSIRGREYF.

V gene TRBV20-1 combines with J gene TRBJ2-1, with D possibly TRBD1 on 6 matching bases. CDR1 is DFQATT and CDR2 is SNEGSKA in the germline V gene (reference sequence). The CDR3 has 13 residues. CDR3 sequence: CSVRGTTYNEQFF. CDR3 bases: TGCAGCGTCAGGGGAACCACCTACAATGAGCAGTTCTTC.

This clonotype was seen ten or more times. The J gene is TRBJ1-6, the V gene TRBV27; TRBD1 might be the D (5 bases). Germline V gene data show CDR1 as MNHEY and CDR2 as SMNVEV (reference sequence). The CDR3 runs to 14 residues. V lost 2 bases and J 5 bases, leaving 7 bases between the germline ends. The CDR3 DNA is TGTGCCAGCAGTTTAAGAGGGGATAATTCACCCCTCCACTTT. Its protein product is CASSLRGDNSPLHF.

This clonotype was counted only a few times. J is TRBJ1-5 and V is TRBV28; D is unclear. Germline V gives CDR1 MDHEN, CDR2 SYDVKM. With 6 bases removed from V and 0 bases from J, the gap between germline ends came to 12 bases. CDR3 length: 15 residues. CDR3 sequence reads: CASRDAPVSNQPQHF. For the CDR3, the DNA is TGTGCCAGCAGAGATGCCCCAGTTAGCAATCAGCCCCAGCATTTT.